This T cell receptor (beta chain) was observed in a study of control samples from healthy donors and cancer patients. TCRdb keeps only in-frame clones here, not all; method: immunoSEQ multiplex PCR. The table includes 70,000 or so clones, around 84% detected once. This clonotype was obtained from a man aged 45-65 years in good health. Sample: blood.

The CDR3 is CATSRDLSQPQHF. CDR3 sequence (DNA): TGTGCCACCAGCAGAGATCTTAGTCAGCCCCAGCATTTT. The chain carries TRBV15 and TRBJ1-5; no reliable D call. Trimming removed 0 bases at V and 6 bases at J, with 6 bases between. CDR3 length equals 13 residues. Germline CDR1 reads LNHNV; CDR2 reads YYDKDF (reference sequence).